This TCR beta chain was documented in a study of blood T cell repertoires in COVID-19. Cohort 3 donors counted as recovered after two negative PCRs, clearance, or resolved symptoms. CDR1 and CDR2 (germline): MDHEN, SYDVKM. The CDR3 consists of 16 residues. V dropped 7 bases and J dropped 2 bases, with 20 bases sitting between them. Clones were sequenced by immunoSEQ multiplex PCR, and TCRdb holds only the in-frame ones, with some missing. The table shows 250,000 to 400,000 clones, with 70% to 90% occurring only once. The sequenced material came from PBMCs or T cells enriched from blood (not recorded which). The chain is built from TRBV28 and TRBJ1-2; tentatively, D is TRBD1 (6 bases). The clonotype originates from a woman in her 30s who had recovered from COVID-19. This CDR3 reads CASIALLGHRNYGYTF. In DNA, the CDR3 is TGTGCCAGCATCGCTCTACTGGGACACAGGAACTATGGCTACACCTTC.